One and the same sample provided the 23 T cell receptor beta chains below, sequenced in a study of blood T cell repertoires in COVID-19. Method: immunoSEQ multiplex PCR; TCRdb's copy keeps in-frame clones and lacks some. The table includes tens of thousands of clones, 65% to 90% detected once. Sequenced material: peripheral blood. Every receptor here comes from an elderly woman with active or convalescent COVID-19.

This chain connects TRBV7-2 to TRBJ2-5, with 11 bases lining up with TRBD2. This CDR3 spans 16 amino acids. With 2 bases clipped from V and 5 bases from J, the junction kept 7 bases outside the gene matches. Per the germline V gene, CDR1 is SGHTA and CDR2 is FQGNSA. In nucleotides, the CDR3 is TGTGCCAGCAGCTTACGCACTAGCGGGAGTTGGGAGACCCAGTACTTC. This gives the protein CASSLRTSGSWETQYF.

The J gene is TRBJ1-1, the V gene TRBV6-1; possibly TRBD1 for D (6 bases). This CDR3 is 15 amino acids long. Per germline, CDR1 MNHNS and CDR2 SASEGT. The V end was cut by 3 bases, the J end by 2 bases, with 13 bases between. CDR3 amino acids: CASSEGAFVNTEAFF. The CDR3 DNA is TGTGCCAGCAGTGAGGGGGCCTTCGTTAACACTGAAGCTTTCTTT.

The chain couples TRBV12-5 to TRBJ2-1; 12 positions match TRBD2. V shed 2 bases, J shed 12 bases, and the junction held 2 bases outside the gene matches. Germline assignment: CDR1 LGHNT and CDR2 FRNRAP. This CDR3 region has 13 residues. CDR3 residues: CASGLLAGGAQFF. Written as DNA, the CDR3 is TGTGCTAGTGGTTTGCTAGCGGGAGGGGCGCAGTTCTTC.

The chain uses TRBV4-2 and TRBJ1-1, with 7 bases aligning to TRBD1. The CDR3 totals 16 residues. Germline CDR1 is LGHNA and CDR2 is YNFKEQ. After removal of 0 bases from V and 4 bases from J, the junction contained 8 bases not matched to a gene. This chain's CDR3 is CASSQDEGAPSTEAFF. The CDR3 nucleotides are TGTGCCAGCAGCCAAGATGAGGGGGCTCCATCCACTGAAGCTTTCTTT.

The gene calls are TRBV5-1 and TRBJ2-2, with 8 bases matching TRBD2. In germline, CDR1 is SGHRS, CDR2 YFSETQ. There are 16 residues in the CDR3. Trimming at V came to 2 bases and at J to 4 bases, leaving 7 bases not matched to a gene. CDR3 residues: CASSFAAGEVTGELFF. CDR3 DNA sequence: TGCGCCAGCAGCTTTGCAGCGGGAGAGGTCACCGGGGAGCTGTTTTTT.

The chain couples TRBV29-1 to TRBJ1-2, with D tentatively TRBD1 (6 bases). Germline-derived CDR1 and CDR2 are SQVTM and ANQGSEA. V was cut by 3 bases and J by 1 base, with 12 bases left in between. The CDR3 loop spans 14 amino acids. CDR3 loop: CSVDRGQNNYGYTF. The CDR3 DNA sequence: TGCAGCGTTGACAGGGGCCAAAATAACTATGGCTACACCTTC.

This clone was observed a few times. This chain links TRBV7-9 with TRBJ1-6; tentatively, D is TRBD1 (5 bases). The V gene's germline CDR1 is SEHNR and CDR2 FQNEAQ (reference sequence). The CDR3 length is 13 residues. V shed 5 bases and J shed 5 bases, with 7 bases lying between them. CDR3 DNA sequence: TGTGCCAGCAGCGTGACAGATAATTCACCCCTCCACTTT. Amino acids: CASSVTDNSPLHF. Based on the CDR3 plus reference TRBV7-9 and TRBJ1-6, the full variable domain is DTGVSQNPRHKITKRGQNVTFRCDPISEHNRLYWYRQTLGQGPEFLTYFQNEAQLEKSRLLSDRFSAERPKGSFSTLEIQRTEQGDSAMYLCASSVTDNSPLHFGNGTRLTVT.

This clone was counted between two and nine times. In DNA form, the CDR3 reads TGTGCCAGCAGTGAACGCGGGGCGTTAGTCTACGAGCAGTACTTC. Encoded protein: CASSERGALVYEQYF. The chain has TRBV25-1 and TRBJ2-7; possible D gene TRBD2, 6 bases. Trimming removed 2 bases from V and 3 bases from J, with 14 bases in between. Germline V CDR1 and CDR2: MGHDK, SYGVNS. The length of the CDR3 is 15 residues.

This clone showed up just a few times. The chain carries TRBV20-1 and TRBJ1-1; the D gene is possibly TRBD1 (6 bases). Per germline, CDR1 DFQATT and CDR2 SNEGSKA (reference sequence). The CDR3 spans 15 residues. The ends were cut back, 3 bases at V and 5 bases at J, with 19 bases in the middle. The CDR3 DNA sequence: TGCAGTGCTAGTGGCCAGGGGTTTATCTCAACTGAAGCTTTCTTT. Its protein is CSASGQGFISTEAFF.

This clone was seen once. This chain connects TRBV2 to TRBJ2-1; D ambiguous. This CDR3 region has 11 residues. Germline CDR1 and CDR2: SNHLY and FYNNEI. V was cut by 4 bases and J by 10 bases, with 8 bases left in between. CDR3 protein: CASSGLSEQFF. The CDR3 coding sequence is TGTGCCAGCAGTGGCCTATCGGAGCAGTTCTTC.

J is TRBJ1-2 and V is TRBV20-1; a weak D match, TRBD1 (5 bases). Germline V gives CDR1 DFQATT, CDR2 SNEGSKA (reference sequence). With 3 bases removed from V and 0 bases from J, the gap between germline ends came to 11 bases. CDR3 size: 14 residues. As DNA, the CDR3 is TGCAGTGCTAGTGGGGCACAAGCTAACTATGGCTACACCTTC. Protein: CSASGAQANYGYTF.

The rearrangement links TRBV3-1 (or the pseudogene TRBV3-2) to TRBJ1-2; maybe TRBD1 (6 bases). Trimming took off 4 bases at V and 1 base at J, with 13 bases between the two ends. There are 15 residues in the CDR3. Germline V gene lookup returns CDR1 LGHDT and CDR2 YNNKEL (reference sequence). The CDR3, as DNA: TGTGCCAGCAGCCTTCTAAGGGGGGGTAACTATGGCTACACCTTC. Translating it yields CASSLLRGGNYGYTF.

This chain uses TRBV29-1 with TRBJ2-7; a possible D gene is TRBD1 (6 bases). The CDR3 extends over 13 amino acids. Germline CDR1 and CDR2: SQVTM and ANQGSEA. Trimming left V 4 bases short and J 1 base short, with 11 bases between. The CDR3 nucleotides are TGCAGCGTTGCGACAGGATCGTCCTACGAGCAGTACTTC. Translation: CSVATGSSYEQYF.

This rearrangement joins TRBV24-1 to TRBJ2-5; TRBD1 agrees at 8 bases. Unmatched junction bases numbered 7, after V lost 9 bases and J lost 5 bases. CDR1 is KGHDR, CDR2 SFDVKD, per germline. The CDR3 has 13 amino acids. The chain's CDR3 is CATGRTGKETQYF. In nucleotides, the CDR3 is TGTGCCACCGGGCGGACAGGGAAGGAGACCCAGTACTTC.

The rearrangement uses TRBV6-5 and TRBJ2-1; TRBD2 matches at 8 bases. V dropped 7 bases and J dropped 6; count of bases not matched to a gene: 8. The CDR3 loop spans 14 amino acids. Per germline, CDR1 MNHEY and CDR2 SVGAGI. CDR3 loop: CASKRTSGSNEQFF. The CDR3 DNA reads TGTGCCAGCAAGCGAACTAGCGGATCCAATGAGCAGTTCTTC.

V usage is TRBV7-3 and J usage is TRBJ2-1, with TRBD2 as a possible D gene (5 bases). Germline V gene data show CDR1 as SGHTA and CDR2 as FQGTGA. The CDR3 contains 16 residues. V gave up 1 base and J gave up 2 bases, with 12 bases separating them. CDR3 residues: CASSLNPGLTYNEQFF. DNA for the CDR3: TGTGCCAGCAGCTTAAATCCGGGATTAACCTACAATGAGCAGTTCTTC.

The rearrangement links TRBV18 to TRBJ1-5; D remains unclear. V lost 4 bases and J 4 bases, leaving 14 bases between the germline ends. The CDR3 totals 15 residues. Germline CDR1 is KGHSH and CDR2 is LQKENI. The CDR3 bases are TGTGCCAGCTCACGTGAGACGGGCGGGAATCAGCCCCAGCATTTT. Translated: CASSRETGGNQPQHF. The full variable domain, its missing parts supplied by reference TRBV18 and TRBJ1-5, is NAGVMQNPRHLVRRRGQEARLRCSPMKGHSHVYWYRQLPEEGLKFMVYLQKENIIDESGMPKERFSAEFPKEGPSILRIQQVVRGDSAAYFCASSRETGGNQPQHFGDGTRLSIL.

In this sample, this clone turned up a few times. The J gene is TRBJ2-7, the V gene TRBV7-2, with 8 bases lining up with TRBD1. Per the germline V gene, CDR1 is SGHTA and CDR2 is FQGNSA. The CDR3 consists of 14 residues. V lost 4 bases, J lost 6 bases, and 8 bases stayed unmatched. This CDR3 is CASSSGTGSGEQYF. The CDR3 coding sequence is TGTGCCAGCAGCTCCGGGACAGGATCCGGCGAGCAGTACTTC.

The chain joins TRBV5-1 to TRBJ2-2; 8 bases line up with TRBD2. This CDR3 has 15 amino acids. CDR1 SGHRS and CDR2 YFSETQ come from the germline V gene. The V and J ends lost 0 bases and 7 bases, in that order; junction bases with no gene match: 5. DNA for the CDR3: TGCGCCAGCAGCTTGGACGGGGGGGCCGTCGGGGAGCTGTTTTTT. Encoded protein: CASSLDGGAVGELFF.

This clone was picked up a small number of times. As DNA, the CDR3 is TGCGCCAGCACTGGACAGGGTCTGAACACCGGGGAGCTGTTTTTT. It yields the protein CASTGQGLNTGELFF. The chain recombines TRBV5-1 with TRBJ2-2; 8 bases map to TRBD1. The CDR3 contains 15 residues. With V trimmed by 6 bases and J by 1 base, 5 bases remained unmatched. CDR1 and CDR2 (germline): SGHRS, YFSETQ.

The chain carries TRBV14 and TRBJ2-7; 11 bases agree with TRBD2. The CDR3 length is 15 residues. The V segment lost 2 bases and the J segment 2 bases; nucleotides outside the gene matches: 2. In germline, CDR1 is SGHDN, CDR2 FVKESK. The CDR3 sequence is CASSQTSGGTYEQYF. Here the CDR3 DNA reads TGTGCCAGCAGCCAAACTAGCGGGGGCACCTACGAGCAGTACTTC.

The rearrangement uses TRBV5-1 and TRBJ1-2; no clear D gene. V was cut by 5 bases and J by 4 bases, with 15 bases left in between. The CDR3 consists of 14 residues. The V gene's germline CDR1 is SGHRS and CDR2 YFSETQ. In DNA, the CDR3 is TGCGCCAGCAGAAAGGAGACGGTATCCTATGGCTACACCTTC. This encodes CASRKETVSYGYTF.

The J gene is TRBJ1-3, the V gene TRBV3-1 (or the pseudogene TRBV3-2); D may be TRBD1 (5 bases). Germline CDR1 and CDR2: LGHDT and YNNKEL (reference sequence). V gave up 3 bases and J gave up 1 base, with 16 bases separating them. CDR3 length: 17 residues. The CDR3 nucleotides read TGTGCCAGCAGCCACCCCGGAACAGGTAAATCTGGAAACACCATATATTTT. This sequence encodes CASSHPGTGKSGNTIYF.